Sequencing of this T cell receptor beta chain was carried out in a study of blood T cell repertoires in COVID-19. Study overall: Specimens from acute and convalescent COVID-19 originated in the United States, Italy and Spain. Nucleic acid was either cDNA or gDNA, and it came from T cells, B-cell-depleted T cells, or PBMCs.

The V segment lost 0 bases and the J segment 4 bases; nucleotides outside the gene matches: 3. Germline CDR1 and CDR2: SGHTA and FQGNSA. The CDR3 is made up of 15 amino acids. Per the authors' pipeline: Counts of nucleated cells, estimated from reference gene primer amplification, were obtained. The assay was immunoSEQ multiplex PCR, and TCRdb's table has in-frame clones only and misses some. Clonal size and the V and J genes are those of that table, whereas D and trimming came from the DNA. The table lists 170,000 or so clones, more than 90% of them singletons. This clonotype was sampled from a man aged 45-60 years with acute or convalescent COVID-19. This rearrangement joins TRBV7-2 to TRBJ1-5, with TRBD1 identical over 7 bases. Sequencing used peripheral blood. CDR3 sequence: CASSLAGTVNQPQHF. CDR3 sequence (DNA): TGTGCCAGCAGCTTAGCAGGGACAGTTAATCAGCCCCAGCATTTT.